What follows are 15 T cell receptor beta chains derived from one specimen sequenced in a study of shared clonotypes between healthy human individuals. Measured with immunoSEQ multiplex PCR; TCRdb has only the in-frame clones, and not every one. The repertoire holds approximately 2,000,000 clones, just under 95% seen once, with approximately 0.39% in the top ten. The source material was naive CD4+ T cells from PBMCs. Subset defined: CD45RA+ positively selected. These receptors were taken from a man aged 18 to 30 in good health. Some clones in this sample may be carry-over from other donors' samples.

The V and J genes are TRBV29-1 and TRBJ1-1, with D uncertain. V was shortened by 3 bases and J by 1 base, with 12 bases between the two germline ends. From germline, CDR1 is SQVTM and CDR2 ANQGSEA. This CDR3 has 14 residues. The DNA of the CDR3 is TGCAGCGTTGACTCCCGGGTGCGGAACACTGAAGCTTTCTTT. It is translated as CSVDSRVRNTEAFF.

The chain joins TRBV5-1 to TRBJ2-5; D possibly corresponds to TRBD1 (5 bases). CDR3 length equals 15 residues. Deletions cut 0 bases from V and 5 bases from J, with 14 bases between. CDR1 is SGHRS, CDR2 YFSETQ, per germline. This CDR3 reads CASSLAAGSVETQYF. CDR3 sequence (DNA): TGCGCCAGCAGCTTGGCGGCAGGGTCGGTGGAGACCCAGTACTTC. Full variable domain (missing parts from reference TRBV5-1 and TRBJ2-5): KAGVTQTPRYLIKTRGQQVTLSCSPISGHRSVSWYQQTPGQGLQFLFEYFSETQRNKGNFPGRFSGRQFSNSRSEMNVSTLELGDSALYLCASSLAAGSVETQYFGPGTRLLVL.

This clone appeared once. V gene TRBV21-1 combines with J gene TRBJ2-5; no check of the table's D call, TRBD1, against the DNA was made. TRBV21-1 is annotated as a pseudogene. The CDR3 contains 15 residues. CDR3 amino acids: CASSNWGQSQETQYF. The CDR3 DNA reads as TGTGCCAGCAGCAATTGGGGACAGTCACAAGAGACCCAGTACTTC.

Concerning this clone: Other DNA sequences in the sample encode the same CDR3. The chain uses TRBV5-1 and TRBJ1-1, with D unresolved. CDR1 and CDR2 (germline): SGHRS, YFSETQ. Trimming removed 1 base from V and 0 bases from J, with 7 bases in between. This CDR3 is 14 amino acids long. The CDR3 spells CASSLLPMNTEAFF. The CDR3 DNA reads as TGCGCCAGCAGCTTGCTACCGATGAACACTGAAGCTTTCTTT.

CDR3 residues: CASSPQRGPQETQYF. CDR3 sequence (DNA): TGTGCCAGCTCACCCCAGCGGGGGCCCCAAGAGACCCAGTACTTC. V and J are TRBV18 and TRBJ2-5; the match to TRBD2 covers 8 bases. CDR3 length: 15 residues. After removal of 3 bases from V and 1 base from J, the junction contained 4 bases not matched to a gene. Germline assignment: CDR1 KGHSH and CDR2 LQKENI.

This chain joins TRBV5-1 and TRBJ2-1; 8 nucleotides align to TRBD2. Per the germline V gene, CDR1 is SGHRS and CDR2 is YFSETQ. V lost 6 bases to trimming and J lost 2 bases; unmatched junction nucleotides: 10. The CDR3 totals 16 residues. The CDR3 region is CASKERTSGPYNEQFF. The CDR3, as DNA: TGCGCCAGCAAAGAACGAACTAGCGGACCCTACAATGAGCAGTTCTTC.

The chain recombines TRBV5-4 with TRBJ2-5; TRBD1 matches at 9 bases. The V gene's germline CDR1 is SGHNT and CDR2 YYREEE (reference sequence). The length of the CDR3 is 13 residues. After removal of 4 bases from V and 2 bases from J, the junction contained 0 bases not matched to a gene. In nucleotides, the CDR3 is TGTGCCAGCAGCGGGACAGGGCAAGAGACCCAGTACTTC. This sequence encodes CASSGTGQETQYF.

The CDR3 coding sequence is TGCGCCAGCAGCTCAGAGTTTAATGAGCAGTTCTTC. Translated, it gives CASSSEFNEQFF. This chain links TRBV5-1 with TRBJ2-1; D gene uncertain. CDR3 length: 12 amino acids. V lost 3 bases to trimming and J lost 7 bases, with 8 bases between them. In germline, CDR1 is SGHRS, CDR2 YFSETQ.

The genes are TRBV5-4 and TRBJ2-6; TRBD1 aligns across 7 bases. CDR1 and CDR2 (germline): SGHNT, YYREEE (reference sequence). The CDR3 totals 17 residues. Germline trimming cut 9 bases from V and 1 base from J; bases unmatched to any gene: 13. The CDR3: CAIGTVTGNSGANVLTF. In DNA, the CDR3 is TGTGCCATCGGAACTGTGACAGGGAATTCTGGGGCCAACGTCCTGACTTTC.

This chain uses TRBV19 with TRBJ2-3; 9 nucleotides match TRBD2. This CDR3 has 17 amino acids. Trimming at V came to 3 bases and at J to 2 bases, leaving 9 bases not matched to a gene. Germline CDR1 reads LNHDA; CDR2 reads SQIVND (reference sequence). This chain's CDR3 is CASSIGLVAGDTDTQYF. CDR3 bases: TGTGCCAGTAGTATCGGGTTGGTAGCGGGAGACACAGATACGCAGTATTTT.

The chain recombines TRBV7-7 with TRBJ2-5; TRBD2 aligns across 7 bases. V was clipped by 3 bases and J by 2 bases; unmatched bases: 9. The CDR3 covers 16 residues. Germline assignment: CDR1 SSHAT and CDR2 FNYEAQ (reference sequence). DNA for the CDR3: TGTGCCAGCAGCTTCCCTGGGGCTAGCGGACAAGAGACCCAGTACTTC. Amino acid sequence: CASSFPGASGQETQYF.

The CDR3 spells CASSLLAGDEDTGELFF. CDR3 DNA: TGTGCCAGCAGCCTTTTGGCAGGGGACGAAGACACCGGGGAGCTGTTTTTT. The rearrangement uses TRBV11-2 and TRBJ2-2; TRBD1 might be the D (6 bases). The CDR3 loop spans 17 amino acids. The germline V and J ends were trimmed by 5 bases and 3 bases, with 19 bases remaining between them. CDR1 is SGHAT and CDR2 is FQNNGV in the germline V gene.

As to this clone: Distinct nucleotide sequences in the sample also encode this CDR3. The chain uses TRBV19 and TRBJ2-7; D may correspond to TRBD1 or TRBD2 (5 bases each). V was clipped by 4 bases and J by 0 bases, with 10 bases between them. CDR1 and CDR2 from the germline V gene are LNHDA and SQIVND (reference sequence). The CDR3 is 14 amino acids. This CDR3 is CASSRAGSSYEQYF. The CDR3 DNA reads as TGTGCCAGTAGTAGGGCAGGGAGCTCCTACGAGCAGTACTTC.

The chain has TRBV28 and TRBJ2-4, with D tentatively TRBD2 (6 bases). This CDR3 contains 16 residues. The germline V gene encodes CDR1 MDHEN and CDR2 SYDVKM. Trimming left V 1 base short and J 1 base short, with 11 bases between. CDR3 DNA: TGTGCCAGCAGTTTATTTGGCGGGACGGCCAAAAACATTCAGTACTTC. This codes for CASSLFGGTAKNIQYF.

This chain links TRBV19 with TRBJ1-1; no definite D call. The CDR3 contains 13 residues. Deletions cut 7 bases from V and 6 bases from J, with 15 bases between. The germline V gene encodes CDR1 LNHDA and CDR2 SQIVND (reference sequence). The CDR3 DNA follows: TGTGCCAGTAAGGTCAGACAAACCTCTGAAGCTTTCTTT. This encodes CASKVRQTSEAFF.